The clone carrying this T cell receptor (beta chain) was found a few times. What it binds is unknown. J lost 6 bases, V lost 2 bases, and 4 bases had no gene match. Germline V CDR1 and CDR2: MNHNY, SVGAGI (reference sequence). There are 15 residues in the CDR3. Unique molecular identifier tags were affixed to discrete cDNA molecules. In TCRdb, the 5' RACE reads were re-called with MiXCR into one record per CDR3 protein. The sample shows about 64,000 distinct CDR3 sequences, 20% to 25% of them seen only once. These data are taken from a study of early T cells in non-severe SARS-CoV-2 infection. Study in general: Whole-blood bulk RNA, unsorted, was sequenced, and chains were unpaired. Whole-study findings and limits: In VDJdb matching, anti-spike CD8 responses were favored while private and CD4 specificities went missing.

Sample: whole blood, taken at baseline. The chain uses TRBV6-6 and TRBJ2-2; 9 bases align to TRBD2. The TCR comes from an adult who was a healthcare worker with PCR-confirmed SARS-CoV-2 infection or an uninfected control (not recorded which). The CDR3 spells CASSYGTSFAGELFF. The CDR3 nucleotides are TGTGCCAGCAGTTACGGGACTAGCTTCGCCGGGGAGCTGTTTTTT.